This T cell receptor beta chain was found in a study of tissue T cells after allogeneic stem cell transplantation. In the case of this clone: The genes and germline here are from mouse. The read ends 1 residue early relative to the CDR3; the germline J gene fills the gap.

Sample time point: mouse harvest day 7 after allogeneic transplant. Tail vein injection delivered 10^7 T-cell-depleted bone marrow cells and 10^6 splenic CD5+ T cells. B6 (H2b) cells into BALB/c (H2d) mice; tissues taken at day 7 or 14. Using immunoSEQ multiplex PCR, the repertoire was profiled, and TCRdb retains in-frame clones only, with some absent. The table lists 7,500 to 10,000 clones, 45% of them singletons, with around 7% in the top ten. The CDR3 consists of 14 residues. Trimming took 5 bases from V and 0 from J, leaving 8 bases between them. In germline, CDR1 is SNHLY, CDR2 FYNGKV (reference sequence).

This TCR derives from a female BALB/c mouse given C57BL/6 T cells with graft-versus-host disease after an allogeneic hematopoietic cell transplant. Source material: gut tissue. This sequence joins TRBV3 and TRBJ1-3; the D is unclear. The CDR3 sequence: CASSKAVSGNTLYF. Partial CDR3 DNA: TGTGCCAGCAGCAAGGCGGTTTCTGGAAATACGCTCTAT.